This TCR beta chain appears in the sequencing data of a study of sequential checkpoint blockade in melanoma. TCRdb's copy holds only in-frame clones and misses some; the assay was immunoSEQ multiplex PCR. The data hold over 5,500 clones, with 25% to 30% observed a single time. The treatment: randomized to nivolumab then ipilimumab (arm A) or the reverse (arm B). This CDR3 is 15 amino acids long. Trimming removed 6 bases from V and 1 base from J, with 15 bases in between. Germline lookup yields CDR1 MNHGY and CDR2 SAAAGT. The material was tumor tissue (inferred from file names), obtained from a patient given nivolumab and ipilimumab in sequence. This sequence originates from a human donor with melanoma. This chain links TRBV6-8 with TRBJ2-5, with D tentatively TRBD2 (6 bases). CDR3 nucleotide sequence: TGTGCCAGCAGGTCTACGAGCGGGCTCCAAGAGACCCAGTACTTC. As protein: CASRSTSGLQETQYF.